Sequencing of this TCR beta chain was carried out in a study of T cells after yellow fever vaccination. This clonotype was found a few times. CDR1 and CDR2 from the germline V gene are ENHRY and SYGVKD. This CDR3 is 15 amino acids long. Trimming removed 10 bases from V and 2 bases from J; junction bases left unmatched: 11. TCRdb re-called the 5' RACE reads through MiXCR, storing one row per CDR3 protein. The data hold approximately 150,000 distinct CDR3 sequences, with roughly 8.8% observed a single time. The receptor was derived from a man aged 18 to 35 who received the YFV17D yellow fever vaccine. The sequences come from CD8+ T cells sorted from PBMCs, collected 45 days after the yellow fever booster vaccination. The chain employs TRBV10-3 and TRBJ2-3; TRBD2 agrees at 8 bases. This CDR3 reads CATDAKAGATDTQYF. CDR3 nucleotide sequence: TGTGCCACCGACGCAAAAGCGGGGGCCACAGATACGCAGTATTTT.